This T cell receptor (beta chain) derives from a study of shared clonotypes between healthy human individuals (TCRdb year 2020). As for the study more broadly: The cohort included three men and two women between 18 and 49 years of age. For each donor, three plates each were used for CD4 naive and CD4 memory, two plates were used for CD8 naive, and one plate was used for CD8 memory. To estimate repertoire size and how much clonotype sharing occurs between individuals, the study deeply sequenced the blood TCR repertoires of several healthy adults. Libraries were prepared and TCR repertoires were sequenced by different laboratories using diverse techniques, in order to increase sequencing depth and limit assay-specific biases. Per donor, leukapheresis produced somewhere between about 0.8 and 9 billion PBMCs.

Using the deep immunoSEQ assay, multiplex PCR amplified TCR CDR3 regions from genomic DNA. Genomic DNA extracted from each cell subset was distributed evenly over all wells of several immunoSEQ 96-well plates, and each plate served as one replicate. For sorted subsets, about 0.2 ug genomic DNA, equal to 30,000 to 35,000 T cell genomes, was loaded into each replicate PCR. Purified libraries were quantified with a Qubit 3.0 fluorometer, sized on a Bioanalyzer 2100, and re-quantified with the KAPA Library Quantification kit. Every immunoSEQ 96-well plate was sequenced on a separate single-read 150-cycle Illumina NextSeq 550 flow cell. The source study handled its data this way. Because only junctional sequences without quality scores were contained in the immunoSEQ output, filtering matching that applied to full-length reads could not be performed. To assign V/J genes and CDR3, sequences were annotated using PyIR, a Python wrapper for IgBLAST v1.9, with IMGT germline references. Reads were removed for weak V/J assignments (E-value above 1e-6), missing CDR3, stop codons, out-of-frame junctions, or ambiguous translated residues. V3J clonotypes were defined by identical inferred V gene, J gene, and CDR3 amino acid sequence. To compute the percentage overlap between repertoires, the number of shared unique clonotypes was divided by the size of the smaller repertoire. RTK rarefaction, the Chao1 estimator, and Recon v2.1 estimates of unobserved clonotypes were used to assess repertoire richness. For all TCRbeta clonotypes obtained by the gDNA method from a few donors, generation probabilities were computed with OLGA. The table comes from immuneACCESS by way of TCRdb, which keeps in-frame sequences with V and J called. Part of the clones is missing from these tables; in studies checked, under half for an unresolved V gene and the rest for unknown reasons. The V and J calls and clone size come from that table; D and trimming were worked out from the DNA. The sample table shows about 2.2 million clones, and approximately 92% are seen once. The ten largest clonotypes hold around 1.7% of the sample.

Study-level results and caveats: Rarefaction of sorted-subset datasets indicated incomplete sequencing despite the large sequencing depth. Across a few donors, 4.5% to 6.5% of naive CD4, approximately 3.5% of naive CD8, roughly 2.2% of memory CD4, and over 0.35% of memory CD8 clonotypes were shared. Pairwise subsampling indicated that sequencing depth was expected to affect the degree of clonotype sharing among donors. Sampling was restricted to blood, and TCR repertoires in tissue are likely to differ from TCR repertoires in blood. Naive subsets generally had larger estimated clonotype richness than memory subsets did. Higher generation probabilities were observed for clonotypes shared by all four sorted-subset donors than for non-shared clonotypes. Because the study included a small number of donors, the genetic and exposure-history diversity represented was limited.

About this clone itself: There is no known antigen for this receptor. Nothing much larger sits one base from this clone, and base qualities are not available.

CD8 naive samples consisted of CD45RO-negative cells that were positively selected for CCR7, yielding a CD45RA+CCR7+ population without TemRA cells. Donors were healthy HIV-negative adults with no recently reported acute infections or vaccinations. Only Caucasian adults living in Nashville, Tennessee, USA were represented among the donors. Blood was collected by leukapheresis, and PBMCs were isolated by Ficoll-Histopaque density gradient centrifugation and then cryopreserved in liquid nitrogen vapor phase. Purity and quantity of every magnetically sorted T cell population were checked by analytical flow cytometry. Each sorted fraction had its genomic DNA isolated and then quantified by UV absorbance on a Nanodrop 2000c. V loses 0 bases, J loses 2 bases, and the germline ends lie 9 bases apart. The CDR3 goes from the cysteine to the phenylalanine over 14 residues. The sequence is cut down to CDR3 DNA, 42 bases in frame from base 1.

This receptor was taken from a man aged 18 to 30 in good health. Some clones in this sample may be carry-over from other donors' samples. What was sequenced was naive CD8+ T cells from PBMCs. The meaning of the sample's cell subset or site label: CD45RA+CCR7+. This chain joins TRBV5-3 to TRBJ2-7; the D gene is possibly TRBD1, with 5 bases matching. TRBV5-3 is annotated as an ORF whose role is uncertain. The DNA sequence is TGTGCCAGAAGCTTGGCGCAGGGTACCTACGAGCAGTACTTC. This sequence encodes CARSLAQGTYEQYF.